A selection of T cell receptor beta chains follows, all from one sample in a study of T cell changes during pregnancy in multiple sclerosis. The data were produced by immunoSEQ multiplex PCR, yet TCRdb's version contains in-frame clones alone and is incomplete. The sample contains under 80,000 clones, roughly 89% of which appear only once. The sequencing here drew on peripheral blood, taken after pregnancy. These receptors were obtained from a female donor in good health, enrolled as a control in a pregnancy study. Each CDR3 is given with its conserved first and last residue. The D gene is left open where the match is weak. The listing skips clone size in some rows; elsewhere it reads once, few, many or a size class.

TRBV28,-,-,TRBJ2-7,CASGLWDSLYEQYF,TGTGCCAGTGGCCTATGGGACTCACTCTACGAGCAGTACTTC
TRBV27,TRBD2,once,TRBJ2-2,CASRWTSGRAWGTGELFF,TGTGCCAGCAGATGGACTAGCGGGAGGGCTTGGGGCACCGGGGAGCTGTTTTTT
TRBV6-4,TRBD2,-,TRBJ2-5,CASSATSGGAGETQYF,TGTGCCAGCAGTGCGACTAGCGGGGGGGCCGGCGAGACCCAGTACTTC
TRBV28,TRBD1,-,TRBJ1-2,CASSSGQGGGYTF,TGTGCCAGCAGTTCGGGACAGGGTGGAGGCTACACCTTC
TRBV7-7,TRBD1,few,TRBJ2-1,CASSPGQNNEQFF,TGTGCCAGCAGCCCGGGACAGAACAATGAGCAGTTCTTC
TRBV6-4,-,few,TRBJ2-2,CASSATVANTGELFF,TGTGCCAGCAGTGCGACAGTCGCGAACACCGGGGAGCTGTTTTTT
TRBV28,-,-,TRBJ1-1,CASSYQGGGNTEAFF,TGTGCCAGCAGTTACCAGGGAGGGGGTAACACTGAAGCTTTCTTT
TRBV5-6,-,-,TRBJ2-2,CASSLAARGRTGELFF,TGTGCCAGCAGCTTGGCCGCCAGGGGTCGGACCGGGGAGCTGTTTTTT
TRBV11-2,-,-,TRBJ2-7,CASSLVTARGTYEQYF,TGTGCCAGCAGCTTAGTTACGGCGAGGGGGACCTACGAGCAGTACTTC
TRBV2,-,-,TRBJ1-2,CASSAGDDGYTF,TGTGCCAGCAGTGCAGGGGACGATGGCTACACCTTC
TRBV11-2,-,-,TRBJ2-5,CASSRGMETQYF,TGTGCCAGCAGCAGGGGGATGGAGACCCAGTACTTC
TRBV11-2,-,-,TRBJ2-1,CASSSLFNEQFF,TGTGCCAGCAGCTCCCTCTTCAATGAGCAGTTCTTC
TRBV5-4,TRBD2,once,TRBJ2-3,CASTILAGGPTDTQYF,TGTGCCAGTACTATACTAGCGGGGGGGCCCACAGATACGCAGTATTTT
TRBV6-5,-,-,TRBJ1-2,CASSYSRSGTNYGYTF,TGTGCCAGCAGTTACTCGAGGTCAGGGACTAACTATGGCTACACCTTC
TRBV4-1,TRBD2,once,TRBJ2-7,CASSPTSASYEQYF,TGCGCCAGCAGCCCTACTAGCGCCTCCTACGAGCAGTACTTC
TRBV27,TRBD2,-,TRBJ2-7,CASSFLPGTSGKISYEQYF,TGTGCCAGCAGTTTTCTACCCGGAACTAGCGGAAAGATCTCCTACGAGCAGTACTTC
TRBV15,-,-,TRBJ1-5,CATSRGGGQPQHF,TGTGCCACCAGCAGAGGCGGTGGCCAGCCCCAGCATTTT
TRBV7-6,TRBD2,-,TRBJ2-1,CASSSLAGEEGEQFF,TGTGCCAGCAGCTCGCTAGCGGGAGAGGAAGGTGAGCAGTTCTTC
TRBV10-1,TRBD1,-,TRBJ2-3,CASRRDSSADTQYF,TGCGCCAGCAGACGGGACAGCAGTGCAGATACGCAGTATTTT
TRBV6-5,-,-,TRBJ1-6,CASRYNPGHNNSPLHF,TGTGCCAGCAGATACAACCCGGGACACAATAATTCACCCCTCCACTTT
TRBV6-5,TRBD1,-,TRBJ2-1,CASGPGQGDNEQFF,TGTGCCAGCGGCCCGGGACAGGGGGACAATGAGCAGTTCTTC
TRBV6-1,-,-,TRBJ1-4,CASRNIHATNEKLFF,TGTGCCAGCCGAAATATACACGCAACTAATGAAAAACTGTTTTTT
TRBV6-1,TRBD1,-,TRBJ2-7,CASHGQGLNYEQYF,TGTGCCAGCCATGGACAGGGATTGAATTACGAGCAGTACTTC
TRBV29-1,TRBD1,-,TRBJ2-5,CSTGQGRGETQYF,TGCAGCACCGGACAGGGGCGGGGGGAGACCCAGTACTTC
TRBV4-1,TRBD2,-,TRBJ2-3,CASSQVGVAGGGADTQYF,TGCGCCAGCAGCCAAGTGGGGGTAGCGGGGGGCGGGGCAGATACGCAGTATTTT
TRBV19,TRBD1,-,TRBJ1-1,CASSRDRGRRNTEAFF,TGTGCCAGTAGTAGAGACAGGGGGCGTAGAAACACTGAAGCTTTCTTT
TRBV5-1,TRBD2,-,TRBJ2-7,CASSFGLADSYEQYF,TGCGCCAGCAGCTTCGGACTAGCGGATTCCTACGAGCAGTACTTC